This T cell receptor beta chain is from a study of blood T cell repertoires in COVID-19. Across the study: T cells, B-cell-depleted T cells, or PBMCs supplied cDNA or gDNA.

In the authors' workflow: Reference gene primer amplification gave estimated nucleated cell counts. The repertoire was sequenced with immunoSEQ multiplex PCR; TCRdb's copy has only in-frame clones and lacks some. The DNA gave D and trimming, while V, J and clone size come from that table. Of roughly 180,000 clones in the sample, roughly 76% are singletons; the top ten hold approximately 11%. CDR1 is MNHEY, CDR2 SMNVEV, per germline (reference sequence). Trimming removed 3 bases at V and 2 bases at J, with 7 bases between. The CDR3 is 13 amino acids. This clone appeared a single time. Sample: peripheral blood. This clonotype was obtained from a woman between 40 and 55 years old with COVID-19, enrolled during active disease. V usage is TRBV27 and J usage is TRBJ1-2; TRBD1 might be the D (5 bases). The CDR3 DNA sequence: TGTGCCAGCAGTTTCAGGGAAAACTATGGCTACACCTTC. Translating it yields CASSFRENYGYTF.